The clone carrying this TCR beta chain occurred many times. Its antigen is unidentified. The data derive from a study of Graves' ophthalmopathy and Graves' hyperthyroidism. The PBMCs used were ones drawn from around 10 ml of fresh peripheral blood. The study's findings and limits: The model's prediction of ophthalmopathy progression had just over 70% sensitivity and around 78% specificity.

Germline V gene data show CDR1 as MNHEY and CDR2 as SMNVEV (reference sequence). The V gene end was trimmed by 6 bases and the J gene end by 6 bases; junction bases not matched to a gene: 22. The CDR3 loop spans 18 amino acids. Scientists amplified the TCR beta CDR3 regions from RNA transcripts. A first-round RT-PCR used HTBI primers, followed by a second-round multiplex PCR. Using its own MiXCR run on the multiplex PCR reads, TCRdb lists one record per CDR3 protein. The data show approximately 480,000 distinct CDR3 sequences, with approximately 15% seen just once and roughly 9.8% held by the top ten.

The clonotype was recovered from a woman aged 25 to 45 with Graves' ophthalmopathy. This chain links TRBV27 with TRBJ1-1, with 7 bases that match TRBD1. Sequencing was done on a sample of blood. Here the CDR3 DNA reads TGTGCCAGCAGACAGATCCAGGGATGGGACAGTACAAATGCTGAAGCTTTCTTT. This translates into CASRQIQGWDSTNAEAFF.